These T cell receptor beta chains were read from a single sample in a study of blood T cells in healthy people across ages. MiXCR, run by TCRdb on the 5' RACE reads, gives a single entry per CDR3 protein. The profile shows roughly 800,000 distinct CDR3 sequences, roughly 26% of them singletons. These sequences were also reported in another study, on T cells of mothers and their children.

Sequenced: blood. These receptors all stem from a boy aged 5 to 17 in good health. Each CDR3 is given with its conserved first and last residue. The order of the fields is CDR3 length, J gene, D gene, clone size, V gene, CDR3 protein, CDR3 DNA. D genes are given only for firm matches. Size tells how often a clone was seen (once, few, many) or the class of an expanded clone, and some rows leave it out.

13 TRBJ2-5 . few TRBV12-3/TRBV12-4 CASSDGRGETQYF TGTGCCAGCAGTGACGGCCGGGGAGAGACCCAGTACTTC
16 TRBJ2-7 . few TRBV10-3 CAIRPIGGPGFYEQYF TGTGCCATCAGACCAATTGGAGGGCCGGGATTCTACGAGCAGTACTTC
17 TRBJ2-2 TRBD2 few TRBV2 CASSPSGGHFVGGELFF TGTGCCAGCAGTCCGAGCGGGGGGCACTTTGTAGGCGGGGAGCTGTTTTTT
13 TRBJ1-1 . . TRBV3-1 CASSGRPNTEAFF TGTGCCAGCAGCGGCCGCCCCAACACTGAAGCTTTCTTT
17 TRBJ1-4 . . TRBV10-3 CAISESIRGRLGEKLFF TGTGCCATCAGTGAGTCGATTCGAGGGCGCCTGGGGGAAAAACTGTTTTTT
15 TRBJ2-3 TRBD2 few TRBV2 CASGGATSGADTQYF TGTGCCAGCGGAGGGGCGACTAGCGGGGCAGATACGCAGTATTTT
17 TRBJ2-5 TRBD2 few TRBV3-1 CASSPSSTSGGAETQYF TGTGCCAGCAGCCCTTCATCGACTAGCGGGGGGGCTGAGACCCAGTACTTC
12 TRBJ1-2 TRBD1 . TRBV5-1 CASSLRTGGYTF TGCGCCAGCAGCTTAAGGACAGGTGGCTACACCTTC
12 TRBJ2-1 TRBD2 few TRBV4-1 CAVSRSSGEQFF TGCGCCGTCAGCCGTTCTAGCGGTGAGCAGTTCTTC
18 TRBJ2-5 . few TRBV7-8 CASSLVYRTPKYQETQYF TGTGCCAGCAGCTTAGTATACAGGACCCCTAAGTACCAAGAGACCCAGTACTTC
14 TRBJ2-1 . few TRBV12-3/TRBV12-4 CASSFWSSYNEQFF TGTGCCAGCAGTTTCTGGAGCTCCTACAATGAGCAGTTCTTC
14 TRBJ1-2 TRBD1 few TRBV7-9 CASSSYRGDYGYTF TGTGCCAGCAGCTCGTACAGGGGTGACTATGGCTACACCTTC
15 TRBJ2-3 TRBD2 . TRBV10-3 CAISEFSGTGDTQYF TGTGCCATCAGTGAGTTTAGCGGGACCGGGGATACGCAGTATTTT
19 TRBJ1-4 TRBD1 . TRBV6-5 CASSYFGQAALATNEKLFF TGTGCCAGCAGTTATTTCGGACAGGCGGCACTTGCAACTAATGAAAAACTGTTTTTT
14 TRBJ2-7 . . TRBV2 CASRPDHTTYEQYF TGTGCCAGCAGGCCAGATCACACCACCTACGAGCAGTACTTC
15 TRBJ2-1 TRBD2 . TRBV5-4 CASSGRLAGQGEQFF TGTGCCAGCAGCGGTAGACTAGCGGGGCAGGGTGAGCAGTTCTTC
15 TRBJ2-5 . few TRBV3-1 CASSQEGSNQETQYF TGTGCCAGCAGCCAAGAAGGTAGTAACCAAGAGACCCAGTACTTC
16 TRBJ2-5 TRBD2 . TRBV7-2 CASSSPRTSGAETQYF TGTGCCAGCAGCTCCCCCAGGACTAGCGGGGCAGAGACCCAGTACTTC
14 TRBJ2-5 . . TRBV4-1 CASSQMTGRETQYF TGCGCCAGCAGCCAAATGACAGGGAGGGAGACCCAGTACTTC
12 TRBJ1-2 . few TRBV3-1 CASSHPGDSYTF TGTGCCAGCAGCCACCCAGGGGACAGCTACACCTTC
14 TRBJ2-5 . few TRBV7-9 CASSLLLSEETQYF TGTGCCAGCAGCTTATTACTCTCGGAGGAGACCCAGTACTTC
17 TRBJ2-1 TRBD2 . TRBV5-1 CASSASMFSGGADEQFF TGCGCCAGCAGCGCTTCAATGTTCAGCGGGGGGGCGGATGAGCAGTTCTTC
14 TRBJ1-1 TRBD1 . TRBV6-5 CASSFGQGRSEAFF TGTGCCAGCAGTTTCGGACAGGGGCGGTCTGAAGCTTTCTTT
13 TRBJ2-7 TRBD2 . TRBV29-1 CSVQGLGKYEQYF TGCAGCGTGCAGGGACTAGGGAAGTACGAGCAGTACTTC
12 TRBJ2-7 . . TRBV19 CASSAEGYEQYF TGTGCCAGTTCGGCCGAGGGCTACGAGCAGTACTTC
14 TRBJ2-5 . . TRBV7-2 CASSLNGLGETQYF TGTGCCAGCAGCTTAAACGGACTGGGTGAGACCCAGTACTTC
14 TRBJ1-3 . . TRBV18 CASSPPVTGNTIYF TGTGCCAGCTCACCACCAGTAACTGGAAACACCATATATTTT
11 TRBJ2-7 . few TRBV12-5 CASGPPPEQYF TGTGCTAGTGGTCCCCCGCCCGAGCAGTACTTC
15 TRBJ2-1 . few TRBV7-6 CASSLGGGGLNEQFF TGTGCCAGCAGCTTAGGTGGCGGGGGCTTAAATGAGCAGTTCTTC
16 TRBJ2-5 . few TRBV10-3 CAISANTGIREETQYF TGTGCCATCAGTGCCAACACAGGGATTCGGGAAGAGACCCAGTACTTC
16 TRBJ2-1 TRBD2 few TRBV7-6 CASSSSGGSSYNEQFF TGTGCCAGCAGCTCTAGCGGGGGCTCCTCCTACAATGAGCAGTTCTTC
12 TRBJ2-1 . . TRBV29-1 CSVEEGRNEQFF TGCAGCGTTGAAGAAGGCCGCAATGAGCAGTTCTTC
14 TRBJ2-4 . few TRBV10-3 CAISEGTSKNIQYF TGTGCCATCAGTGAGGGTACTAGCAAAAACATTCAGTACTTC
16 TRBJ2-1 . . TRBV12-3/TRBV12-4 CASSDAGKIPYNEQFF TGTGCCAGCAGCGACGCGGGCAAAATACCCTACAATGAGCAGTTCTTC
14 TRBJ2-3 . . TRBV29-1 CSADGAGGEDTQYF TGCAGCGCCGACGGAGCAGGCGGGGAAGATACGCAGTATTTT
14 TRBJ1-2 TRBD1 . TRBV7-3 CASSPGQGVVGYTF TGTGCCAGCAGCCCTGGACAGGGGGTAGTTGGCTACACCTTC
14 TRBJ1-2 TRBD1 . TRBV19 CASSPRDSSRGYTF TGTGCCAGTAGTCCGCGGGACAGCTCCCGCGGCTACACCTTC
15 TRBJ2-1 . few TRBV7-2 CASSLDVQTRSEQFF TGTGCCAGCAGCTTAGATGTACAGACCCGATCTGAGCAGTTCTTC
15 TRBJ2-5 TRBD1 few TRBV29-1 CSVGDRGRSQETQYF TGCAGCGTTGGGGACAGGGGCCGGTCCCAAGAGACCCAGTACTTC
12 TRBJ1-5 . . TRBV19 CASSMLDQPQHF TGTGCCAGTAGTATGTTGGATCAGCCCCAGCATTTT
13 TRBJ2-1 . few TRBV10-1 CASSEPGEGEQFF TGCGCCAGCAGTGAACCTGGTGAGGGTGAGCAGTTCTTC
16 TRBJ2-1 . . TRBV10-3 CAIRGTQLTAPGEQFF TGTGCCATCAGAGGGACCCAACTAACCGCCCCCGGTGAGCAGTTCTTC
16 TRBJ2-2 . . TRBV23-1 CASSQSRRGKGGELFF TGCGCCAGCAGTCAATCCCGAAGGGGGAAGGGCGGGGAGCTGTTTTTT
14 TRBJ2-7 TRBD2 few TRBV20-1 CSAKGLADSYEQYF TGCAGTGCTAAGGGACTAGCGGACTCCTACGAGCAGTACTTC
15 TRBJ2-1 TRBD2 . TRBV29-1 CSVVASGGPKNEQFF TGCAGCGTTGTGGCTAGCGGGGGGCCAAAGAATGAGCAGTTCTTC
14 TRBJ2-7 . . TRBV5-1 CASSLEIGPYEQYF TGCGCCAGCAGCTTGGAAATAGGACCCTACGAGCAGTACTTC
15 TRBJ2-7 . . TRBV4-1 CASSQETTIGYEQYF TGCGCCAGCAGCCAAGAAACGACTATCGGCTACGAGCAGTACTTC
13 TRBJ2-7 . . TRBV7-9 CASSPVGAREQYF TGTGCCAGCAGCCCGGTAGGTGCCCGCGAGCAGTACTTC
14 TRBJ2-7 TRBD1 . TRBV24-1 CATSDPGQSYEQYF TGTGCCACCAGTGATCCGGGACAGTCCTACGAGCAGTACTTC
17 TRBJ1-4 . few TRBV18 CASSPKGRAATNEKLFF TGTGCCAGCTCACCAAAAGGCAGGGCTGCAACTAATGAAAAACTGTTTTTT
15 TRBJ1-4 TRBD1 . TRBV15 CATTTDDRGGLKLFF TGTGCCACCACCACAGACGACAGGGGAGGGTTGAAACTGTTTTTT
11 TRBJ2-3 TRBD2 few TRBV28 CATHGGVTQYF TGTGCCACCCACGGGGGGGTTACGCAGTATTTT
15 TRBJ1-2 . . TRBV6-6 CASSYSGQGSYGYTF TGTGCCAGCAGTTACTCGGGCCAGGGATCCTATGGCTACACCTTC